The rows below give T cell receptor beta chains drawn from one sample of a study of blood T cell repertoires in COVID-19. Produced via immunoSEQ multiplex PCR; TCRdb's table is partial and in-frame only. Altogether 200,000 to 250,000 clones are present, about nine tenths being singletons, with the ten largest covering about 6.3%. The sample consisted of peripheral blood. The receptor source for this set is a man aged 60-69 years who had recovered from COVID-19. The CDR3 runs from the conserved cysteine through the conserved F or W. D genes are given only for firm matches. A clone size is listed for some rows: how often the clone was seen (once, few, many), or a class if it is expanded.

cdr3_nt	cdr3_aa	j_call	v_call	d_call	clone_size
TGTGCCACCAGTGAAGGACCGGGACAGAAGTCCAATGAGCAGTTCTTC	CATSEGPGQKSNEQFF	TRBJ2-1	TRBV24-1	TRBD1	-
TGTGCCAGCAGCCAAGATTTTACAAACAGGGACTCCTACGAGCAGTACTTC	CASSQDFTNRDSYEQYF	TRBJ2-7	TRBV14	-	-
TGCAGCGTTGATGGCTCTGGGGGGTTCGGGGGCTACACCTTC	CSVDGSGGFGGYTF	TRBJ1-2	TRBV29-1	-	-
TGTGCCAGTAGTTTCCGGGACAGAAGCTACGAGCAGTACTTC	CASSFRDRSYEQYF	TRBJ2-7	TRBV19	TRBD1	-
TGTGCCAGCAGCTCCAAGGGACTAGCGGGAGTAATCACCGGGGAGCTGTTTTTT	CASSSKGLAGVITGELFF	TRBJ2-2	TRBV7-2	TRBD2	few
TGCGCCAGCAGCGTCCAGCGGGGTACCTATAATTCACCCCTCCACTTT	CASSVQRGTYNSPLHF	TRBJ1-6	TRBV5-1	-	-
TGTGCCAGCAGTCCGTTCGGACTAGCGAGCTACGAGCAGTACTTC	CASSPFGLASYEQYF	TRBJ2-7	TRBV6-5	TRBD2	-
TGTGCTAGTGGTTTGGGGGTAGCGGGAGTGATGGAGACCCAGTACTTC	CASGLGVAGVMETQYF	TRBJ2-5	TRBV12-5	TRBD2	-
TGTGCCATCAGGGCGGACAGGGGCAACGGCTACACCTTC	CAIRADRGNGYTF	TRBJ1-2	TRBV10-3	TRBD1	-
TGTGCCAGTACCAGGGGGCTTTTCGACTATGGCTACACCTTC	CASTRGLFDYGYTF	TRBJ1-2	TRBV19	TRBD1	-
TGTGCCAGCAGCCTGACCCCCTATGGGGGCCGTCTAAAGGGTCGGAATGAGCAGTTCTTC	CASSLTPYGGRLKGRNEQFF	TRBJ2-1	TRBV7-8	-	-
TGTGCCACCAGTGAGGACCCTAGCTATCCAGATACGCAGTATTTT	CATSEDPSYPDTQYF	TRBJ2-3	TRBV24-1	-	-
TGTGCCAGCAGCGAGCAAGAGACCCAGTACTTC	CASSEQETQYF	TRBJ2-5	TRBV5-4	-	-
TGTGCCAGCAGTTTGGCGACTAGCGGGAACACCGGGGAGCTGTTTTTT	CASSLATSGNTGELFF	TRBJ2-2	TRBV28	TRBD2	-
TGCGCCAGCAGCTCCCGGACAGGGGGAGCTGGGGAGCTGTTTTTT	CASSSRTGGAGELFF	TRBJ2-2	TRBV5-1	TRBD1	few
TGTGCCACCAGCAGGGGGGGACAGGGGTATGGCTACACCTTC	CATSRGGQGYGYTF	TRBJ1-2	TRBV15	TRBD1	-
TGTGCCAGTAGTATAGAGGCTGGGGGGGCGAGGCAGCCCCAGCATTTT	CASSIEAGGARQPQHF	TRBJ1-5	TRBV19	-	-